This T cell receptor beta chain was sequenced in a study of beta chain features in type 1 diabetes. Broader study findings: When Type 1 diabetes patients were examined, their TCRB CDR3s proved moderately but significantly shorter in all four CD4+ subsets. Over-representation of high TCR-expressing cells was a possible consequence of cDNA sequencing.

Markers CD45RO/CCR7/CD25/CD127/CD95/CD27 served to sort CD4+ naive, central memory, regulatory and stem cell-like memory cells. The CDR3 covers 17 residues. V lost 2 bases and J 7 bases, leaving 21 bases between the germline ends. In germline, CDR1 is LGHNA, CDR2 YNFKEQ. Comment on this clone: The antigen is not known.

Expressed TCRB transcripts were sequenced after all isolated RNA was converted to cDNA. Reads from naive, central memory and regulatory T cell samples averaged about 3.3 million. Assay: immunoSEQ multiplex PCR; the TCRdb copy retains only in-frame clones and omits some. The sample has 300,000 or so clones, about a tenth seen once; the top ten hold about 1%. Material for sequencing was central memory CD4+ T cells from blood. J is TRBJ2-1 and V is TRBV4-2, with D possibly being TRBD2 (6 bases). This sequence originates from a man in his thirties or forties with type 1 diabetes. The CDR3, as DNA: TGTGCCAGCAGCCAACTAGGTACTGGCGGAGGGTGGAATGAGCAGTTCTTC. Encoded protein: CASSQLGTGGGWNEQFF.